These T cell receptor beta chains were read from a single sample in a study of blood T cell repertoires in COVID-19. TCRdb keeps only in-frame clones here, not all; method: immunoSEQ multiplex PCR. The table lists more than 200,000 clones, roughly four fifths of them singletons, with around 8% in the top ten. Material: peripheral blood. Receptors originate from a woman aged 80 or older with COVID-19, enrolled during active disease. Both conserved end residues are part of each CDR3. The D gene is left open where the match is weak. The listing skips clone size in some rows; elsewhere it reads once, few, many or a size class.

D gene	clone size	J gene	V gene	CDR3 protein	CDR3 DNA
TRBD1	once	TRBJ1-4	TRBV6-6	CASSYQGATTNEKLFF	TGTGCCAGCAGTTACCAGGGGGCCACTACTAATGAAAAACTGTTTTTT
.	once	TRBJ2-2	TRBV11-1	CASSLPGLNTGELFF	TGTGCCAGCAGCTTACCGGGACTTAACACCGGGGAGCTGTTTTTT
TRBD1	.	TRBJ1-5	TRBV7-2	CASRGNRGIQPQHF	TGTGCCAGCAGGGGTAACAGGGGGATTCAGCCCCAGCATTTT
TRBD2	once	TRBJ2-5	TRBV9	CASSKTGTAGLAGPGTQYF	TGTGCCAGCAGTAAAACCGGGACGGCCGGACTAGCGGGACCAGGGACCCAGTACTTC
.	.	TRBJ2-1	TRBV5-1	CASSSSILDPGGKFF	TGCGCCAGCAGCTCCTCTATCCTAGACCCCGGTGGAAAGTTCTTC
.	.	TRBJ2-2	TRBV7-3	CASSWVGGNTGELFF	TGTGCCAGCAGCTGGGTCGGAGGTAACACCGGGGAGCTGTTTTTT
.	.	TRBJ1-4	TRBV19	CASSPNEKLFF	TGTGCCAGTTCTCCTAATGAAAAACTGTTTTTT
TRBD2	.	TRBJ2-7	TRBV15	CATSRTSVGEQYF	TGTGCCACCAGTAGGACTAGCGTGGGCGAGCAGTACTTC
.	.	TRBJ2-1	TRBV7-3	CASSLRGGGPGNEQFF	TGTGCCAGCAGCTTACGGGGCGGGGGCCCAGGCAATGAGCAGTTCTTC
TRBD1	.	TRBJ1-2	TRBV6-2/TRBV6-3	CASSPGQGSGYTF	TGTGCCAGCAGTCCCGGACAGGGTTCTGGCTACACCTTC
.	.	TRBJ1-2	TRBV29-1	CSVQGGGYGYTF	TGCAGCGTCCAGGGAGGCGGCTATGGCTACACCTTC
.	.	TRBJ2-7	TRBV30	CAWSDSGDEQYF	TGTGCCTGGAGTGATTCCGGGGACGAGCAGTACTTC
.	.	TRBJ1-3	TRBV2	CASSAGTTSGNTIYF	TGTGCCAGCAGTGCCGGGACAACCTCTGGAAACACCATATATTTT
TRBD2	.	TRBJ2-1	TRBV7-2	CASSSGLAVYNEQFF	TGTGCCAGCAGCTCCGGACTAGCGGTCTACAATGAGCAGTTCTTC
.	.	TRBJ1-5	TRBV29-1	CSASYSNQPQHF	TGCAGCGCCTCGTATAGCAATCAGCCCCAGCATTTT
.	.	TRBJ2-7	TRBV6-5	CASSYSNSRDEQYF	TGTGCCAGCAGTTACTCGAACAGCAGGGACGAGCAGTACTTC
.	.	TRBJ2-2	TRBV6-2/TRBV6-3	CASSYPNLEGYNTGELFF	TGTGCCAGCAGTTATCCGAACCTGGAGGGGTATAACACCGGGGAGCTGTTTTTT
.	.	TRBJ1-1	TRBV11-2	CASSLGRVIEAFF	TGTGCCAGCAGCTTAGGCAGGGTGATTGAAGCTTTCTTT
TRBD2	.	TRBJ2-7	TRBV30	CAWKLAGGYEQYF	TGTGCCTGGAAACTAGCGGGAGGCTACGAGCAGTACTTC
TRBD1	.	TRBJ2-5	TRBV7-2	CASTGGRKTQYF	TGTGCCAGTACAGGGGGCAGGAAGACCCAGTACTTC
TRBD1	once	TRBJ1-1	TRBV19	CASSRQGGLGNTEAFF	TGTGCCAGTAGCCGACAGGGCGGTCTGGGGAACACTGAAGCTTTCTTT
.	once	TRBJ1-6	TRBV5-5	CASKVGPRAYNSPLHF	TGTGCCAGCAAGGTCGGGCCGCGGGCCTATAATTCACCCCTCCACTTT
.	.	TRBJ1-1	TRBV30	CAWSGARYTEAFF	TGTGCCTGGAGTGGGGCCCGGTACACTGAAGCTTTCTTT
.	.	TRBJ2-1	TRBV13	CASSLQNFEQFF	TGTGCCAGCAGCTTACAGAATTTTGAGCAGTTCTTC
.	.	TRBJ1-1	TRBV5-1	CASSLARGRGGVTEAFF	TGCGCCAGCAGCTTGGCTCGAGGCAGGGGTGGTGTCACTGAAGCTTTCTTT
.	.	TRBJ2-7	TRBV28	CASTAGLTASF	TGTGCCAGCACTGCAGGGCTCACGGCCTCCTTC